This is a list of T cell receptor beta chains from one sample in a study of response to subunit inactivated influenza vaccine. In TCRdb, the RT-PCR reads were re-called with MiXCR into one record per CDR3 protein. The repertoire has around 490,000 distinct CDR3 sequences, less than 10% of them found once; the top ten carry 10% to 15%. Sequenced material: PBMCs from blood, taken roughly 24 months after vaccination. Receptors originate from a man aged 50 to 69 who received an inactivated influenza vaccine. Both conserved end residues are part of each CDR3.

cdr3_length: 11
v_call: TRBV12-5
cdr3_aa: CASGIEETQYF

cdr3_length: 14
v_call: TRBV7-2
cdr3_aa: CASSSVGSNNEQFF

cdr3_length: 17
v_call: TRBV10-2
cdr3_aa: CASSGLASGGARFEQFF

cdr3_length: 14
v_call: TRBV6-1
cdr3_aa: CASSPDRGRQPQHF

cdr3_length: 12
v_call: TRBV19
cdr3_aa: CASSDLGQPQHF

cdr3_length: 21
v_call: TRBV4-2
cdr3_aa: CASRPRHLLAGDRYSYNEQFF

cdr3_length: 14
v_call: TRBV28
cdr3_aa: CASSPSAGRGEQFF

cdr3_length: 16
v_call: TRBV12-3/TRBV12-4
cdr3_aa: CASSSTGGPGADTQYF

cdr3_length: 11
v_call: TRBV24-1
cdr3_aa: CATRSGETQYF

cdr3_length: 12
v_call: TRBV19
cdr3_aa: CASSASRNEQFF

cdr3_length: 15
v_call: TRBV4-3
cdr3_aa: CASSQGGFGSGELFF

cdr3_length: 16
v_call: TRBV1
cdr3_aa: CTSSQKVWGLQETQYF

cdr3_length: 16
v_call: TRBV7-9
cdr3_aa: CASSLVGGRAGEKLFF

cdr3_length: 17
v_call: TRBV30
cdr3_aa: CAWSVQWTSGGLYEQYF

cdr3_length: 13
v_call: TRBV7-2
cdr3_aa: CASSYGRRDGYTF

cdr3_length: 15
v_call: TRBV5-1
cdr3_aa: CASSPHRASTDTQYF

cdr3_length: 15
v_call: TRBV5-1
cdr3_aa: CASSSGPRGAAEAFF

cdr3_length: 13
v_call: TRBV5-4
cdr3_aa: CASTGTGVYGYTF

cdr3_length: 13
v_call: TRBV5-1
cdr3_aa: CASTAQGIGEQYF

cdr3_length: 20
v_call: TRBV11-2
cdr3_aa: CASSLIVGQGYSPGANVLTF

cdr3_length: 14
v_call: TRBV7-8
cdr3_aa: CASSTDGGTPGYTF

cdr3_length: 13
v_call: TRBV10-3
cdr3_aa: CAISQTSGGPQYF

cdr3_length: 14
v_call: TRBV12-3/TRBV12-4
cdr3_aa: CASSPTGGHNEQFF

cdr3_length: 13
v_call: TRBV10-3
cdr3_aa: CATRTGVDEPQHF

cdr3_length: 15
v_call: TRBV29-1
cdr3_aa: CSVSSGSGFSYGYTF

cdr3_length: 17
v_call: TRBV5-1
cdr3_aa: CASSRAGDIGQDNEQFF

cdr3_length: 15
v_call: TRBV28
cdr3_aa: CASRVQISASYEQYF

cdr3_length: 16
v_call: TRBV30
cdr3_aa: CAWSPGLAGRGDTQYF

cdr3_length: 16
v_call: TRBV7-3
cdr3_aa: CASSLSGTSGTNEQFF